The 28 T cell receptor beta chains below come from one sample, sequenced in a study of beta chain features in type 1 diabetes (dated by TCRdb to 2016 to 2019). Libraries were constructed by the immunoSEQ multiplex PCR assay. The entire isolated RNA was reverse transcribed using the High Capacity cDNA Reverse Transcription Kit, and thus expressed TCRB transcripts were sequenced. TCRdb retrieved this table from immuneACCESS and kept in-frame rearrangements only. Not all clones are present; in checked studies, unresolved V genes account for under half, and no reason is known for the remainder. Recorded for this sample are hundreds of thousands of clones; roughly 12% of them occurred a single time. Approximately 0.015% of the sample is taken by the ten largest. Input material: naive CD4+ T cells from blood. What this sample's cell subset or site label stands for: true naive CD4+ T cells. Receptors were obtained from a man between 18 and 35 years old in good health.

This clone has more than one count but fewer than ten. Written as DNA, the CDR3 is TGCAGCGTTGTGATACGGGGCCAGGGGAAAGGCACTGAAGCTTTCTTT. This encodes CSVVIRGQGKGTEAFF. The chain employs TRBV29-1 and TRBJ1-1; D may be TRBD1 (6 bases). The V end lost 4 bases, the J end lost 4 bases, and 22 bases lay between the germline ends. This CDR3 spans 16 amino acids. Germline V lookup: CDR1 SQVTM, CDR2 ANQGSEA.

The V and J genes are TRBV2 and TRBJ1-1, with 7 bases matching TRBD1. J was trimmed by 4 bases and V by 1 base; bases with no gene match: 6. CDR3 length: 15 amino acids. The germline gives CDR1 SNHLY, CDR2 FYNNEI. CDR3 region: CASSEVRGRSTEAFF. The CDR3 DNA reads TGTGCCAGCAGTGAAGTGAGGGGGCGAAGCACTGAAGCTTTCTTT.

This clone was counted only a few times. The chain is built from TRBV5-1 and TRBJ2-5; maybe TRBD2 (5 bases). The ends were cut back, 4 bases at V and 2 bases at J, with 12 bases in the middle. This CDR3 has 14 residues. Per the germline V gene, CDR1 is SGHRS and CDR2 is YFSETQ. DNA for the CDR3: TGCGCCAGCAGCCGTCACCGGGATCAAGAGACCCAGTACTTC. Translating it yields CASSRHRDQETQYF.

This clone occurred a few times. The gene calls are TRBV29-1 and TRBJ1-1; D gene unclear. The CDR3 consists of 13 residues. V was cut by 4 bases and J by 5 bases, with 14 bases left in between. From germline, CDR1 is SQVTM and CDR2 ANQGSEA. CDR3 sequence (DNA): TGCAGCGTTGCTCGGGTGCGAGGAACTGAAGCTTTCTTT. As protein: CSVARVRGTEAFF.

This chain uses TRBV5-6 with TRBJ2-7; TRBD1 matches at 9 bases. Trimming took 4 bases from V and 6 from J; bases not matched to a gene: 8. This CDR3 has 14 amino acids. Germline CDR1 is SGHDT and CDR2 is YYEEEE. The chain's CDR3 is CASSLTGGIVEQYF. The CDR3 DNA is TGTGCCAGCAGCCTGACAGGGGGGATTGTCGAGCAGTACTTC.

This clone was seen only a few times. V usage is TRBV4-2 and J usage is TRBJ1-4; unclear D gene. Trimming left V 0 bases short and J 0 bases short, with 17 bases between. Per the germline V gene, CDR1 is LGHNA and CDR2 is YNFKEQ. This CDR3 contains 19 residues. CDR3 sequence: CASSQEIVLSLTTNEKLFF. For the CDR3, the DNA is TGTGCCAGCAGCCAAGAGATCGTTTTGAGTCTCACAACTAATGAAAAACTGTTTTTT.

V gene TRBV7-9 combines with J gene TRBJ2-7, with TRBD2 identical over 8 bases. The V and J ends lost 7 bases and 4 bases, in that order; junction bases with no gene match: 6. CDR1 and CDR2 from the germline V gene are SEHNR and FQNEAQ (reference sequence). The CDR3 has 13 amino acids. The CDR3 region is CASTFGREYEQYF. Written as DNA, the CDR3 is TGTGCCAGCACCTTCGGGAGGGAGTACGAGCAGTACTTC.

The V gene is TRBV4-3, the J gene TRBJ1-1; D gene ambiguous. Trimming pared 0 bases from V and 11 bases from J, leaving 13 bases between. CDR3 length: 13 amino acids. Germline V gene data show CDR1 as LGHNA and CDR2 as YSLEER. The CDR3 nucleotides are TGCGCCAGCAGCCAAGATGTGAGCGAAAGCGCTTTCTTT. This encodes CASSQDVSESAFF.

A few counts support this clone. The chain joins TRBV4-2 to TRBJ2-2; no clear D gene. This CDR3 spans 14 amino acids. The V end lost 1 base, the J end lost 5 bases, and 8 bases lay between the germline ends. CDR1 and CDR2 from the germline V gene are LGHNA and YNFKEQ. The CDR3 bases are TGTGCCAGCAGCCAAGTTGTGCGAACCGGGGAGCTGTTTTTT. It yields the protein CASSQVVRTGELFF.

CDR3 residues: CSMDAGPPDTQYF. The CDR3, as DNA: TGCAGCATGGACGCGGGGCCCCCAGATACGCAGTATTTT. The rearrangement joins TRBV29-1 to TRBJ2-3; D perhaps matches TRBD2 (6 bases). The CDR3 totals 13 residues. V was trimmed by 8 bases and J by 4 bases, leaving 16 bases between them. In germline, CDR1 is SQVTM, CDR2 ANQGSEA.

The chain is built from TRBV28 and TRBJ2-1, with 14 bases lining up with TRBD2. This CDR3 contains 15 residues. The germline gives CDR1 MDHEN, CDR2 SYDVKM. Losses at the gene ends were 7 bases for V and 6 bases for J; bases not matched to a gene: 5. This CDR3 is CASKLGLAGANEQFF. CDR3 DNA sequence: TGTGCCAGCAAATTGGGACTAGCGGGGGCCAATGAGCAGTTCTTC.

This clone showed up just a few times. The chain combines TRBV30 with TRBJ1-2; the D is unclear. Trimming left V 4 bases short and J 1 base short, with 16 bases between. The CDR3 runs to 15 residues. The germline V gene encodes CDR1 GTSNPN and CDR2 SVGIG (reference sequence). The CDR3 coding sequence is TGTGCCTGGAACTCGTTCTCGCGGCTTAACTATGGCTACACCTTC. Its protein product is CAWNSFSRLNYGYTF. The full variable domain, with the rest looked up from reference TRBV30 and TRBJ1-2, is SQTIHQWPATLVQPVGSPLSLECTVEGTSNPNLYWYRQAAGRGLQLLFYSVGIGQISSEVPQNLSASRPQDRQFILSSKKLLLSDSGFYLCAWNSFSRLNYGYTFGSGTRLTVV.

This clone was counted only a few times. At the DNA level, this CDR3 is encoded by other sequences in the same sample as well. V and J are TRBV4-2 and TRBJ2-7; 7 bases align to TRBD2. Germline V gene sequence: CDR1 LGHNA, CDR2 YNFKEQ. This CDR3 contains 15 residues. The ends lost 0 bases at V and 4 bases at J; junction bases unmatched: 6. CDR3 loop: CASSQEGGTAYEQYF. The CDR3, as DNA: TGTGCCAGCAGCCAAGAGGGGGGGACCGCATACGAGCAGTACTTC.

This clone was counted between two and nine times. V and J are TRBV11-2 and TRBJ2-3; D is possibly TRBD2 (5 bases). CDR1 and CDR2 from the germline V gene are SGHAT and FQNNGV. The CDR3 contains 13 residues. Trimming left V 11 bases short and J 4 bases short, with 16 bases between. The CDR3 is CAGGSSNSDTQYF. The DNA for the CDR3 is TGTGCCGGAGGAAGTAGTAATTCAGATACGCAGTATTTT.

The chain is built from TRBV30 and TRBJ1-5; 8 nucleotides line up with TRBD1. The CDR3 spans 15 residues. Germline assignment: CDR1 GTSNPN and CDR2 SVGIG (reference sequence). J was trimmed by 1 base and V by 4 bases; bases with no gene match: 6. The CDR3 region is CAWTPGGASNQPQHF. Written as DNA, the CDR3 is TGTGCCTGGACACCAGGGGGCGCGAGCAATCAGCCCCAGCATTTT. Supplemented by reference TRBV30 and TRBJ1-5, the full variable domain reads SQTIHQWPATLVQPVGSPLSLECTVEGTSNPNLYWYRQAAGRGLQLLFYSVGIGQISSEVPQNLSASRPQDRQFILSSKKLLLSDSGFYLCAWTPGGASNQPQHFGDGTRLSIL.

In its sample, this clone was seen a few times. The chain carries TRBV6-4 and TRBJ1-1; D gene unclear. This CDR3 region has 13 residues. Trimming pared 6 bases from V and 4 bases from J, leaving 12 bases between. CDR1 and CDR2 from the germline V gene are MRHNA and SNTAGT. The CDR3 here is CASRAVAGTEAFF. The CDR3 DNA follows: TGTGCCAGCAGGGCCGTAGCGGGCACTGAAGCTTTCTTT.

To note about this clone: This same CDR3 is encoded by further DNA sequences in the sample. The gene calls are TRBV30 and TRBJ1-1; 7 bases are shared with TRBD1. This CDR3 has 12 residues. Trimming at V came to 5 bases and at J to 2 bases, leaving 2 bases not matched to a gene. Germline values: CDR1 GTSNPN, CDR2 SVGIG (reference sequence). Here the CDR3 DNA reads TGTGCCTGGGACAGGGTAAACACTGAAGCTTTCTTT. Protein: CAWDRVNTEAFF.

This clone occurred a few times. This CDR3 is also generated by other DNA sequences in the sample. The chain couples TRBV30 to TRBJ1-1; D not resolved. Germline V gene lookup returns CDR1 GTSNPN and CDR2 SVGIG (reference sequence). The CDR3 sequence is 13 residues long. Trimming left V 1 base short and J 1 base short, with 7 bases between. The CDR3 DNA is TGTGCCTGGAGTGGAGGGCGGAACACTGAAGCTTTCTTT. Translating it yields CAWSGGRNTEAFF.

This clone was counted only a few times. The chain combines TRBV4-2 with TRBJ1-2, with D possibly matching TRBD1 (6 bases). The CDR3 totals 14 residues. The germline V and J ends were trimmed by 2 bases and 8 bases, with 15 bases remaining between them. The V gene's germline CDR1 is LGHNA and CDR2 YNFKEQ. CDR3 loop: CASSQNDRTYGYTF. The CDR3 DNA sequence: TGTGCCAGCAGCCAAAACGACAGGACGTACGGCTACACCTTC.

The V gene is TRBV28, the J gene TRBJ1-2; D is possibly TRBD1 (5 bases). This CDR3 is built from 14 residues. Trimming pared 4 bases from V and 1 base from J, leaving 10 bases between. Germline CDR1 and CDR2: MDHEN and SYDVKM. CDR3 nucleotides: TGTGCCAGCAGTTCTGGGGCCAGTAACTATGGCTACACCTTC. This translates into CASSSGASNYGYTF.

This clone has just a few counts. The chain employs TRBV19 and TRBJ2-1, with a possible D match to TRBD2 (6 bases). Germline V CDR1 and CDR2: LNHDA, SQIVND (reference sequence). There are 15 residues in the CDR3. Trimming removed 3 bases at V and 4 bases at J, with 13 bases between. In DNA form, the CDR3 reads TGTGCCAGTAGTATGCAGCGGGCAAAGTACAATGAGCAGTTCTTC. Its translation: CASSMQRAKYNEQFF.

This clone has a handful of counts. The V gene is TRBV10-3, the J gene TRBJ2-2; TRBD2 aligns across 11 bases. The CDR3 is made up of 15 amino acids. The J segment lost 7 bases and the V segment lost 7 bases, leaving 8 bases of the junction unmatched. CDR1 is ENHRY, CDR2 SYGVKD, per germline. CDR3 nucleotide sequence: TGTGCCATCACCGGACTAGCGGGCAATAGCGGGGAGCTGTTTTTT. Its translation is CAITGLAGNSGELFF.

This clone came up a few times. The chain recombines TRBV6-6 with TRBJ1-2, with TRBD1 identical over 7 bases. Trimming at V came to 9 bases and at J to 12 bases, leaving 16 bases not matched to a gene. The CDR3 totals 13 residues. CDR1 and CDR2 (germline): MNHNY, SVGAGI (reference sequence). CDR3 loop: CARTWDSSFRHTF. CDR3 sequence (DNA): TGTGCCAGGACTTGGGACAGTAGCTTTCGTCACACCTTC.

The CDR3 nucleotides are TGTGCCAGTCAATCCGACAGGGTAGCGGAAAAACTGTTTTTT. Translating gives CASQSDRVAEKLFF. This chain uses TRBV19 with TRBJ1-4; 7 bases are a match to TRBD1. With V trimmed by 8 bases and J by 8 bases, 11 bases remained unmatched. This CDR3 has 14 amino acids. Germline V gene lookup returns CDR1 LNHDA and CDR2 SQIVND (reference sequence).

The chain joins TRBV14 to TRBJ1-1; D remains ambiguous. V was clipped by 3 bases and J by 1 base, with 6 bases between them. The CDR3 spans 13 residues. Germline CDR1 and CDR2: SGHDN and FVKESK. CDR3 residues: CASSHERNTEAFF. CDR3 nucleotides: TGTGCCAGCAGCCATGAGAGGAACACTGAAGCTTTCTTT.

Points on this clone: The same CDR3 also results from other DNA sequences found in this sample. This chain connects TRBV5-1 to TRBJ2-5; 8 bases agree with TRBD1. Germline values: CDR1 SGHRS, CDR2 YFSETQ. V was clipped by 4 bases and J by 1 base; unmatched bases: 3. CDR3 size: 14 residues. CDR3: CASSGGTGQETQYF. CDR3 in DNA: TGCGCCAGCAGCGGAGGGACAGGCCAAGAGACCCAGTACTTC.

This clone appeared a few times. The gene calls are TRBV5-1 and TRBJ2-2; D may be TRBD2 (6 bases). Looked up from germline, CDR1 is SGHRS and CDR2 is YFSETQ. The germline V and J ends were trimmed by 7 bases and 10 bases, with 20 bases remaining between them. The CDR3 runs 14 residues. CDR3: CASDGGGQVVELFF. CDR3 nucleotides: TGCGCCAGCGACGGTGGAGGGCAGGTAGTGGAGCTGTTTTTT.

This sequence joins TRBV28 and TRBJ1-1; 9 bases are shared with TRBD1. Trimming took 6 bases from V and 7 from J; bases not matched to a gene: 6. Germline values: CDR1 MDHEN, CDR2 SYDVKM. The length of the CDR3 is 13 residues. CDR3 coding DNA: TGTGCCAGCAGCCGACAGGGGGTAGTTGAAGCTTTCTTT. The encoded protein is CASSRQGVVEAFF.